The 14 T cell receptor beta chains presented below share a single source sample, sequenced in a study of glioma-infiltrating T cells after dendritic cell vaccination. Assay used: immunoSEQ multiplex PCR; TCRdb lists only in-frame clones, some missing. The sample carries about 90,000 clones, roughly 87% recorded once. Noted time point: after dendritic cell vaccination, including at tumor progression/relapse. Here the sequenced sample was blood, taken after dendritic cell vaccination. Receptor source: a human donor with glioblastoma.

The chain couples TRBV2 to TRBJ1-6; 7 positions match TRBD1. V trimming: 1 base; J trimming: 9 bases; junction bases outside the gene matches: 6. Germline lookup yields CDR1 SNHLY and CDR2 FYNNEI. This CDR3 comprises 15 residues. Here the CDR3 DNA reads TGTGCCAGCAGTGAAGAAGACAGGGCGCGTTCACCCCTCCACTTT. Amino acids: CASSEEDRARSPLHF.

The chain uses TRBV2 and TRBJ2-7; maybe TRBD1 (6 bases). Trimming stripped 2 bases from V and 2 bases from J, with 16 bases between. Germline V lookup: CDR1 SNHLY, CDR2 FYNNEI. The CDR3 extends over 16 amino acids. The DNA for the CDR3 is TGTGCCAGCAGTGAATTGGGGGCTCCCAATGCCTACGAGCAGTACTTC. Its protein is CASSELGAPNAYEQYF.

V usage is TRBV18 and J usage is TRBJ1-4; 8 positions match TRBD1. The ends lost 4 bases at V and 6 bases at J; junction bases unmatched: 7. Germline CDR1 is KGHSH and CDR2 is LQKENI. CDR3 length: 15 amino acids. The DNA of the CDR3 is TGTGCCAGCTCACTTTCAGGGGGCGAGGATGAAAAACTGTTTTTT. As protein: CASSLSGGEDEKLFF.

The count of this clone is one. The chain joins TRBV5-1 to TRBJ1-1, with 8 nucleotides matching TRBD1. Trimming removed 4 bases from V and 4 bases from J; junction bases left unmatched: 9. This CDR3 comprises 15 residues. The V gene's germline CDR1 is SGHRS and CDR2 YFSETQ. As DNA, the CDR3 is TGCGCCAGCAGCCCCTTACAGGGGGGCGCCACTGAAGCTTTCTTT. Residues: CASSPLQGGATEAFF.

The chain is built from TRBV4-3 and TRBJ2-2; D call uncertain. V was pared by 1 base and J by 6 bases, with 6 bases between. This CDR3 has 13 residues. In germline, CDR1 is LGHNA, CDR2 YSLEER. The CDR3 spells CASSQGIPGELFF. In DNA form, the CDR3 reads TGCGCCAGCAGCCAAGGTATTCCCGGGGAGCTGTTTTTT.

The V call is TRBV19, the J call TRBJ2-3; D ambiguous. The germline V and J ends were trimmed by 6 bases and 0 bases, with 7 bases remaining between them. Germline V lookup: CDR1 LNHDA, CDR2 SQIVND (reference sequence). CDR3 length equals 13 residues. CDR3 in DNA: TGTGCCAGTAGATACTCTAGCACAGATACGCAGTATTTT. It yields the protein CASRYSSTDTQYF.

CDR3 DNA sequence: TGTGCCAGCTCACTCCTCCCAGGACAGGGAGATTCACCCCTCCACTTT. This sequence encodes CASSLLPGQGDSPLHF. V is TRBV18 and J is TRBJ1-6; 8 bases match TRBD1. Per the germline V gene, CDR1 is KGHSH and CDR2 is LQKENI. V gave up 4 bases and J gave up 8 bases; unmatched junction bases: 10. The CDR3 has 16 residues.

The CDR3 DNA follows: TGCAGCGTTGGTTCAGGGGAGGGACGGTCACCCCTCCACTTT. Translated: CSVGSGEGRSPLHF. The chain links TRBV29-1 to TRBJ1-6, with D maybe TRBD1 (6 bases). The CDR3 has 14 residues. CDR1 and CDR2 (germline): SQVTM, ANQGSEA. Trimming removed 4 bases from V and 10 bases from J, with 17 bases in between.

The chain employs TRBV6-6 and TRBJ2-5; the D gene is possibly TRBD1 (5 bases). CDR1 is MNHNY, CDR2 SVGAGI, per germline (reference sequence). The CDR3 runs to 13 residues. V dropped 4 bases and J dropped 2 bases, with 8 bases sitting between them. The CDR3 region is CASSSGIQETQYF. The CDR3 nucleotides read TGTGCCAGCAGTTCAGGGATTCAAGAGACCCAGTACTTC.

The chain carries TRBV19 and TRBJ1-5; D is unclear. CDR3 size: 16 residues. Germline V lookup: CDR1 LNHDA, CDR2 SQIVND (reference sequence). Trimming removed 4 bases at V and 3 bases at J, with 16 bases between. CDR3 nucleotides: TGTGCCAGTAGTACAGATGGAGGAGGGATCAATCAGCCCCAGCATTTT. Encoded protein: CASSTDGGGINQPQHF.

V and J are TRBV2 and TRBJ2-5; 7 bases fit TRBD2. CDR1 is SNHLY and CDR2 is FYNNEI in the germline V gene. The V segment lost 3 bases and the J segment 4 bases; nucleotides outside the gene matches: 8. This CDR3 has 15 amino acids. Here the CDR3 reads CASSEGGPPRETQYF. The DNA for the CDR3 is TGTGCCAGCAGTGAGGGAGGGCCTCCCCGAGAGACCCAGTACTTC.

The V gene is TRBV25-1, the J gene TRBJ1-1; 11 bases fit TRBD1. The CDR3 is made up of 14 amino acids. V gave up 8 bases and J gave up 8 bases; unmatched junction bases: 10. Germline V gene data show CDR1 as MGHDK and CDR2 as SYGVNS. The CDR3 loop is CASGPGQGGAEAFF. For the CDR3, the DNA is TGTGCCAGCGGTCCGGGACAGGGGGGGGCGGAAGCTTTCTTT.

This sequence joins TRBV7-2 and TRBJ1-5; a weak D match, TRBD1 (5 bases). V lost 1 base and J lost 6, with 10 bases in between. CDR1 and CDR2 from the germline V gene are SGHTA and FQGNSA. This CDR3 contains 14 residues. CDR3 residues: CASSLGGTPQPQHF. The CDR3 DNA reads as TGTGCCAGCAGCTTAGGCGGGACCCCTCAGCCCCAGCATTTT.

This clone rates as medium-sized. This chain connects TRBV7-9 to TRBJ1-3; tentative D call: TRBD1 (5 bases). V lost 3 bases to trimming and J lost 4 bases, with 22 bases between them. CDR3 length equals 18 residues. Germline lookup yields CDR1 SEHNR and CDR2 FQNEAQ (reference sequence). The CDR3 DNA sequence: TGTGCCAGCAGCTTCAGAGGAGGGGTAAATCTGTACGGAAACACCATATATTTT. Protein product: CASSFRGGVNLYGNTIYF. Combining the CDR3 with reference TRBV7-9 and TRBJ1-3 gives the whole variable domain DTGVSQNPRHKITKRGQNVTFRCDPISEHNRLYWYRQTLGQGPEFLTYFQNEAQLEKSRLLSDRFSAERPKGSFSTLEIQRTEQGDSAMYLCASSFRGGVNLYGNTIYFGEGSWLTVV.